This T cell receptor (beta chain) stems from a study of cytomegalovirus exposure and HLA in healthy donors. Study in general: It was reported in a later analysis that the same platform had been used for the approximately 120 validation repertoires as for the roughly 700 first-cohort repertoires.

V was pared by 5 bases and J by 5 bases, with 1 base of the junction left unmatched. The germline V gene encodes CDR1 SGHTA and CDR2 FQGTGA. The CDR3 covers 14 residues. A word on this clone: The target antigen is unknown.

The assay was immunoSEQ multiplex PCR, and TCRdb's table has in-frame clones only and misses some. The sample holds approximately 150,000 clones, about nine tenths seen once. Study-level points and caveats: Later, an analysis found that TCR clusters from the first cohort tended to co-occur in the 110 or so validation repertoires. According to the study, roughly 160 TCR beta chains were cytomegalovirus-associated.

Source material: PBMCs. The V and J genes are TRBV7-3 and TRBJ2-1; 12 positions agree with TRBD2. This receptor was identified in a man between 18 and 35 years old in good health and CMV-seropositive. CDR3 protein: CASSRTSGNNEQFF. For the CDR3, the DNA is TGTGCCAGCAGCCGGACTAGCGGGAACAATGAGCAGTTCTTC.